This T cell receptor beta chain stems from a study of T cell clonotyping in hematopoietic cell transplantation. Whole-study context: Recipients' pretransplant samples followed cytoreduction. Study observations and caveats: Broader posttransplant TCR repertoire diversity was predicted by graft donor and pretransplant recipient Inverse Simpson Index values.

The data were produced by immunoSEQ multiplex PCR, yet TCRdb's version contains in-frame clones alone and is incomplete. The repertoire holds about 76,000 clones, with around 96% as singletons. As for this clone: Its antigen remains unknown.

As for time point: recipient sample about 28 days before transplant, after cytoreduction. Recipient blood drawn about 28 days pretransplant and days 30, 100, 180 after. The CDR3 is 15 amino acids. Germline CDR1 reads SGHAT; CDR2 reads FQNNGV. V was shortened by 4 bases and J by 2 bases, with 12 bases between the two germline ends. The sequence was collected from a woman aged 50 to 60 with acute myeloid leukemia. Some clones in this sample may be carry-over from other donors' samples. The sample here was peripheral blood mononuclear cells, taken before stem cell transplant. The chain carries TRBV11-2 and TRBJ2-1; TRBD2 is a possible D gene (6 bases). CDR3 sequence (DNA): TGTGCCAGCAGCTCAGGCTGGGGGGCCTACAATGAGCAGTTCTTC. Translated, it gives CASSSGWGAYNEQFF.